This TCR beta chain was identified in a study of PD-1 blockade in classical Hodgkin lymphoma (dated by TCRdb to 2020 to 2022). General notes on the study: Nivolumab dosing was 3 mg/kg intravenously every 2 weeks, continuing until either disease progression or unacceptable toxicity. The study used TCR beta sequencing and CyTOF to define a peripheral blood immune signature of response to PD-1 blockade in classical Hodgkin lymphoma. What the study reported, not specific to this receptor: Newly diagnosed patients were reported to have lower baseline TCR diversity than healthy donors, and relapsed/refractory patients were reported to have lower baseline TCR diversity still. Among trial patients, those achieving complete response had baseline diversity similar to that of newly diagnosed patients, while diversity was significantly lower in partial responders and progressors. The study was restricted to a single clinical trial cohort, and the causes of repertoire differences, possibly disease activity or prior therapy, were left undefined. Patients starting nivolumab less than 1 year after ASCT had lower diversity and were excluded from later analyses to avoid confounding by immune reconstitution. A significant rise by C4D1 was seen in CD4+ but not CD8+ TCR diversity (p=0.0027 vs p=0.16), with the rise being most apparent in complete responders (p=0.02).

The time point label, as the study defines it: cycle 1 day 1 (C1D1), immediately before nivolumab initiation. Relapse after autologous stem cell transplantation had occurred in all trial patients, and cohorts A, B and C were distinguished by prior brentuximab vedotin exposure. The trial cohort included 55 to 65 patients with relapsed/refractory classical Hodgkin lymphoma, and each patient had a best overall response of complete response, partial response or progressive disease. Single-agent nivolumab was administered to trial patients in the multi-cohort phase II CheckMate 205 trial. An independent review committee assessed best overall response using the 2007 International Working Group response criteria. Trial PBMCs were collected immediately before nivolumab initiation (C1D1) and during therapy at cycle 2 day 1 and cycle 4 day 1. Peripheral blood was collected in 8 mL Vacutainer Cell Preparation Tubes, from which PBMCs were isolated by centrifugation and then cryopreserved.

Comment on this clone: It has no known antigen specificity. No quality values exist for individual bases; no much larger clone is one base distant.

Genomic DNA was extracted with the Qiagen DNeasy kit from unsorted PBMCs and from negatively selected CD4+ and CD8+ fractions. Amplification of TCR beta CDR3 regions was done by immunoSEQ multiplex PCR with primers that anneal to V and J segments. A synthetic immune receptor repertoire was used to minimize amplification bias, and any residual bias was removed computationally once sequencing was done. The authors' analysis ran thus. Repertoire diversity was quantified as the Shannon entropy index using custom Python scripts. Unsorted, CD4+ and CD8+ repertoires were examined separately, except in combined analyses, for which CD4+ and CD8+ sequences were merged in silico. A clone was considered expanded if an increase in frequency of at least 2-fold after treatment relative to C1D1 was found, and a pseudocount of 0.5 was applied to clones undetected at baseline. Singleton clones were defined as clones with 0 or 1 copy at C1D1, and non-singleton clones were defined as clones with 2 or more copies. By matching protein sequences in sorted samples from the same patient, clones expanded in unsorted samples were annotated as CD4+, CD8+ or unknown. Diversity changes from C1D1 to C4D1 were tested in paired samples using Wilcoxon tests. TCRdb obtained this table from immuneACCESS and retained in-frame rearrangements with V and J assigned. These tables miss some clones; where compared with another copy, unresolved V genes account for less than half of the shortfall, and the remainder is unexplained. V, J and clone size were drawn from that table, and D and trimming were deduced from the DNA. Present in this sample are about 37,000 clones, 76% of which were seen just once. 11% of the sample is held by the ten biggest clonotypes.

The CDR3 runs 14 amino acids, cysteine and phenylalanine included. Solely the CDR3 DNA is kept, with 42 bases framed from the first base. Trimming takes 5 bases off V and 5 bases off J; junction bases not matched to a gene: 4. Taken from the germline V gene (reference sequence), the CDR1 and CDR2 loops are SEHNR and FQNEAQ. The rearrangement combines TRBV7-9 with TRBJ2-2, and TRBD1 aligns with 8 junction nucleotides. The TCR was taken from a human donor with classical Hodgkin lymphoma. The source material was peripheral blood mononuclear cells (PBMCs), sampled at baseline. The nucleotide sequence is given as TGTGCCAGCAGCCCCCGACAGGGGACCGGGGAGCTGTTTTTT. This is translated as CASSPRQGTGELFF.